This TCR beta chain was captured by sequencing in a study of CD8 T cells in Susac syndrome. Overall study findings and caveats: As the study acknowledged, the number of individuals who were part of its TCR sequencing and HLA analysis was relatively small.

Sequencing of TCR beta drew on CD8+ and CD4+ T cells from blood. TEMRA cells were enriched by FACS, and CD4+ and CD8+ T cells were negatively isolated. The CDR3 is 16 amino acids. Trimming removed 6 bases at V and 1 base at J, with 19 bases between. Germline V lookup: CDR1 SGDLS, CDR2 YYNGEE. Comment on this clonotype: Its target is unknown.

Random hexamers served to reverse transcribe roughly 0.5 to 1 ug RNA. The authors amplified TCR beta CDR3 across 54 Vbeta and 13 Jbeta using immunoSEQ multiplex PCR. One entry per CDR3 protein, called by TCRdb with MiXCR from the immunoSEQ multiplex PCR reads. The sample includes approximately 200,000 distinct CDR3 sequences, approximately 95% of them seen just once. The J gene is TRBJ2-5, the V gene TRBV9, with a tentative D call TRBD2 (6 bases). Sequenced material: CD4+ T cells from PBMCs. This receptor was obtained from a human donor with multiple sclerosis. CDR3 sequence reads: CASTLGGSGRQETQYF. The CDR3 nucleotides read TGTGCCAGCACCCTAGGAGGGAGTGGGCGCCAAGAGACCCAGTACTTC.